This entry concerns a single T cell receptor beta chain. This record belongs to a study of blood T cell repertoires in COVID-19. Study in general: From the United States, Italy and Spain came samples of acute and convalescent COVID-19. PBMCs, B-cell-depleted T cells, or T cells provided the cDNA or gDNA that made up the material.

Seattle enrolled patients during active infection and tracked them longitudinally. Per the original methods: Using reference gene primer amplification, nucleated cell counts were estimated. Only in-frame clones appear in the TCRdb table, and some are missing; sequencing was by immunoSEQ multiplex PCR. The V and J calls and clone size come from that table; D and trimming were worked out from the DNA. The sample has 200,000 to 250,000 clones; 65% to 90% are singletons. V lost 1 base, J lost 5 bases, and 11 bases stayed unmatched. The CDR3 covers 18 residues. The germline gives CDR1 LNHDA, CDR2 SQIVND (reference sequence).

The chain couples TRBV19 to TRBJ2-2, with 9 nucleotides matching TRBD2. This clonotype was sampled from a woman in her seventies with COVID-19, enrolled during active disease. Sequencing used peripheral blood. The CDR3 region has the DNA TGTGCCAGTAGTATAGTACTGGCGGGAGGGCCCGGGACCGGGGAGCTGTTTTTT. The encoded protein is CASSIVLAGGPGTGELFF.